This TCR beta chain was sequenced during a study of early T cells in non-severe SARS-CoV-2 infection. As for the study in general: Unsorted whole blood bulk RNA was sequenced, with unpaired chains. Study-level points and caveats: Matching against VDJdb likely underestimated virus-specific expansions, favoring anti-spike CD8.

Attached unique molecular identifiers marked individual cDNA molecules. Via MiXCR, TCRdb re-called the 5' RACE reads, giving one row per CDR3 protein. Of approximately 97,000 distinct CDR3 sequences listed, about 12% are singletons. In regard to this clonotype: The antigen is not known.

Trimming took off 3 bases at V and 4 bases at J, with 15 bases between the two ends. Germline CDR1 reads KGHSH; CDR2 reads LQKENI. The CDR3 is 16 residues long. This receptor was obtained from an adult who was a healthcare worker with PCR-confirmed SARS-CoV-2 infection or an uninfected control (not recorded which). The chain is built from TRBV18 and TRBJ1-4; D not resolved. The specimen was whole blood. CDR3 DNA: TGTGCCAGCTCACCTTCCAAGGGTCTTAATAATGAAAAACTGTTTTTT. Protein: CASSPSKGLNNEKLFF.